The source of this T cell receptor (beta chain) is a study of stem cell transplantation in POMP-related autoinflammatory disease. Study context: Before transplant: CD4+ naive skewing, low CD8+ proportions, reduced cytokine secretion. General observations from the study: A trend toward lower repertoire diversity and greater clonality appeared in every analyzed T-cell subset of PRAID patients.

Clones were read by immunoSEQ multiplex PCR, and TCRdb kept only the in-frame ones, dropping some. Of some 33,000 clones in the sample, 80% to 90% were seen once. As regards this clone: What it recognizes is unknown.

Germline CDR1 and CDR2: LNHNV and YYDKDF (reference sequence). This CDR3 is 14 amino acids long. Trimming cost V 0 bases and J 6 bases, with 9 bases left between them. The TCR comes from a human donor with POMP-related autoinflammation and immune dysregulation (PRAID). Sample: CD4+ T cells from PBMCs, taken before stem cell transplantation. This chain joins TRBV15 and TRBJ1-5, with no clear D. For the CDR3, the DNA is TGTGCCACCAGCAGAGATCTTCGATTTCAGCCCCAGCATTTT. Translation gives CATSRDLRFQPQHF.